Below are 8 T cell receptor beta chains sequenced from a single sample in a study of cytomegalovirus exposure and HLA in healthy donors. PCR was performed using 60 Vbeta and 13 Jbeta primers. The table came from immunoSEQ multiplex PCR; TCRdb's copy has only in-frame clones and leaves some out. This table holds approximately 190,000 clones, 78% found once. The sample consisted of PBMCs. The receptors here all came from a woman between 25 and 40 years old in good health and CMV-seropositive.

CDR3 protein: CASLSGTINEQFF. DNA for the CDR3: TGTGCCAGCCTTTCCGGGACTATCAATGAGCAGTTCTTC. The chain recombines TRBV19 with TRBJ2-1, with 7 bases identical to TRBD2. Unmatched junction bases numbered 8, after V lost 9 bases and J lost 6 bases. The CDR3 extends over 13 amino acids. From germline, CDR1 is LNHDA and CDR2 SQIVND (reference sequence).

The chain combines TRBV13 with TRBJ2-6; the D is unclear. CDR1 PRHDT and CDR2 FYEKMQ come from the germline V gene (reference sequence). The CDR3 contains 15 residues. V gave up 3 bases and J gave up 0 bases, with 6 bases separating them. CDR3 in DNA: TGTGCCAGCAGCTTTTTACACTCTGGGGCCAACGTCCTGACTTTC. This sequence encodes CASSFLHSGANVLTF.

This chain uses TRBV7-6 with TRBJ2-2, with TRBD1 as a possible D gene (6 bases). This CDR3 region has 16 residues. V was pared by 4 bases and J by 5 bases, with 17 bases between. CDR1 is SGHVS, CDR2 FNYEAQ, per germline. CDR3 nucleotides: TGTGCCAGCAGCTCTCCCTCTACAGGGTGGACCGGGGAGCTGTTTTTT. This translates into CASSSPSTGWTGELFF.

The CDR3 loop reads CASSVTGDRYEQYF. Here the CDR3 DNA reads TGTGCCAGCAGCGTAACAGGGGACCGCTACGAGCAGTACTTC. This sequence joins TRBV7-2 and TRBJ2-7, with 7 bases identical to TRBD1. The germline V gene encodes CDR1 SGHTA and CDR2 FQGNSA. CDR3 length: 14 residues. V gave up 5 bases and J gave up 3 bases; unmatched junction bases: 7. The full variable domain, completed using reference TRBV7-2 and TRBJ2-7, is GAGVSQSPSNKVTEKGKDVELRCDPISGHTALYWYRQSLGQGLEFLIYFQGNSAPDKSGLPSDRFSAERTGGSVSTLTIQRTQQEDSAVYLCASSVTGDRYEQYFGPGTRLTVT.

The genes are TRBV5-1 and TRBJ1-2; no clear D gene. This CDR3 region has 12 residues. Germline assignment: CDR1 SGHRS and CDR2 YFSETQ. V was clipped by 4 bases and J by 5 bases, with 9 bases between them. The CDR3 nucleotides read TGCGCCAGCAGCCCCAGCGATTATGGCTACACCTTC. Translated: CASSPSDYGYTF.

J is TRBJ2-1 and V is TRBV2, with D unresolved. The CDR3 is made up of 13 amino acids. Per the germline V gene, CDR1 is SNHLY and CDR2 is FYNNEI. V shed 6 bases and J shed 4 bases, with 10 bases lying between them. The DNA of the CDR3 is TGTGCCAGCAGAGAGACTGGTTACAATGAGCAGTTCTTC. Its translation is CASRETGYNEQFF.

The CDR3: CASSSRTGFEAFF. The CDR3 DNA sequence: TGTGCCAGCAGCTCGAGGACAGGGTTTGAAGCTTTCTTT. The rearrangement joins TRBV9 to TRBJ1-1; 8 bases align to TRBD1. The germline V gene has CDR1 SGDLS and CDR2 YYNGEE. The junction had 6 bases not matched to a gene; V was cut back by 4 bases and J by 7 bases. The CDR3 spans 13 residues.

In the case of this clone: Within the sample, other DNA sequences also encode this same CDR3. The chain combines TRBV19 with TRBJ1-5, with D unclear. Trimming removed 2 bases from V and 0 bases from J, with 5 bases in between. Germline CDR1 and CDR2: LNHDA and SQIVND (reference sequence). This CDR3 has 14 residues. CDR3 sequence reads: CASSIRDSNQPQHF. The CDR3, as DNA: TGTGCCAGTAGTATAAGAGATAGCAATCAGCCCCAGCATTTT.